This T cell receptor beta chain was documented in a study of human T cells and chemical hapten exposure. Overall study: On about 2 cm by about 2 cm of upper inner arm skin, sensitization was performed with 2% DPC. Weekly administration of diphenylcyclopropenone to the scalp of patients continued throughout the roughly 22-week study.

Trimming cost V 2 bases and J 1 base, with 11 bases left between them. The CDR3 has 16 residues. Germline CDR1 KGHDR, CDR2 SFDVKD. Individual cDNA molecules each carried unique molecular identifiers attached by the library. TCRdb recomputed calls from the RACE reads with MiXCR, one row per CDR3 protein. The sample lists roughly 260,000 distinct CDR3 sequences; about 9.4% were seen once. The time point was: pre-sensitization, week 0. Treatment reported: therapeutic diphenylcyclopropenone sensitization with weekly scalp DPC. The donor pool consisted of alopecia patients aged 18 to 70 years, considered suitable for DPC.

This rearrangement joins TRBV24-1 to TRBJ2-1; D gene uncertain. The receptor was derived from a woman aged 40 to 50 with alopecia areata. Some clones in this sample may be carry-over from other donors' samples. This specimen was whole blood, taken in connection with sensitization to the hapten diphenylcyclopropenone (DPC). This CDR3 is CATSDSGSSSYNEQFF. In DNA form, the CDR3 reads TGTGCCACCAGTGATTCAGGCAGCTCATCCTACAATGAGCAGTTCTTC.